This T cell receptor beta chain was observed in a study of cytomegalovirus exposure and HLA in healthy donors. This CDR3 spans 15 amino acids. Between the trimmed V and J ends, which lost 0 bases and 3 bases, there was a span of 10 bases. Germline assignment: CDR1 SGHKS and CDR2 YYEKEE (reference sequence). Overall study findings and caveats: Relative to the roughly 690-donor mean, N-insertions were reportedly fewer in an Asian-associated ancestry cluster in a later analysis. Rarity held for most TCR sequences, but there were some public TCRs that occurred in many donors. Indistinguishable V segments, including TRBV6-2 and TRBV6-3, were excluded.

Details on this clone: Its specificity is unknown.

PCR was performed using 60 Vbeta and 13 Jbeta primers. Here immunoSEQ multiplex PCR was the method, and the copy in TCRdb shows in-frame clones only, minus some. Of 150,000 to 200,000 clones listed, less than 90% are singletons. Everyone who donated was a healthy bone marrow donor. The TCR comes from a boy aged 5-17 years in good health and CMV-seronegative. V usage is TRBV5-5 and J usage is TRBJ1-3, with no clear D. Sequencing was done on a sample of PBMCs. CDR3 DNA: TGTGCCAGCAGCTTGGTTGAGCGCCTTGGAAACACCATATATTTT. Its translation: CASSLVERLGNTIYF. The full variable domain, its missing parts supplied by reference TRBV5-5 and TRBJ1-3, is DAGVTQSPTHLIKTRGQQVTLRCSPISGHKSVSWYQQVLGQGPQFIFQYYEKEERGRGNFPDRFSARQFPNYSSELNVNALLLGDSALYLCASSLVERLGNTIYFGEGSWLTVV.